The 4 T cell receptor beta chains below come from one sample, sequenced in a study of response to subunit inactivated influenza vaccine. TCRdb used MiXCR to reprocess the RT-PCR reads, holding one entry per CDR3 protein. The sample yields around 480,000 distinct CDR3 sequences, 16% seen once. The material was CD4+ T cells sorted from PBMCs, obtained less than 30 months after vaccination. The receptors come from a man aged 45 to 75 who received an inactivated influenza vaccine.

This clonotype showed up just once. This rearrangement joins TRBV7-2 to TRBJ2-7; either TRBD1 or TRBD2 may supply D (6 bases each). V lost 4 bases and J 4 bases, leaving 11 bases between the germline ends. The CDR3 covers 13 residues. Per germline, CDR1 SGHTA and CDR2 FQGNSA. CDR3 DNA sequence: TGTGCCAGCAGCTCCCAGGGGAGGTACGAGCAGTACTTC. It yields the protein CASSSQGRYEQYF. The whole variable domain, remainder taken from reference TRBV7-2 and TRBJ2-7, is GAGVSQSPSNKVTEKGKDVELRCDPISGHTALYWYRQSLGQGLEFLIYFQGNSAPDKSGLPSDRFSAERTGGSVSTLTIQRTQQEDSAVYLCASSSQGRYEQYFGPGTRLTVT.

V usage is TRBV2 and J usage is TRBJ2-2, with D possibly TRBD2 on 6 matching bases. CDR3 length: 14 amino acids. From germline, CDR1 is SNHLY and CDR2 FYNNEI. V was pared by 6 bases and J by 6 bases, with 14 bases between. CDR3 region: CASSRIGGSGELFF. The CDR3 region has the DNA TGTGCCAGCAGCCGGATCGGGGGTTCCGGGGAGCTGTTTTTT.

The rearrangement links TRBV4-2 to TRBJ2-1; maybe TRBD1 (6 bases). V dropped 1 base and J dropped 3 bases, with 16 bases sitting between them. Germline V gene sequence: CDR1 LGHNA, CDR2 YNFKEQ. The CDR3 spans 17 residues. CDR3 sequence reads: CASSQGWDGGYYNEQFF. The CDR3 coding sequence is TGTGCCAGCAGCCAAGGTTGGGATGGGGGCTACTACAATGAGCAGTTCTTC.

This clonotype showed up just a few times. The CDR3 DNA is TGCAGTGCTAATGACTCGGGGCTCAAGGAGTATGGCTACACCTTC. Its translation: CSANDSGLKEYGYTF. The chain joins TRBV20-1 to TRBJ1-2; possible D gene TRBD1, 5 bases. This CDR3 comprises 15 residues. The germline CDR1 and CDR2 sequences are DFQATT and SNEGSKA (reference sequence). With 4 bases removed from V and 5 bases from J, the gap between germline ends came to 20 bases.